This T cell receptor beta chain was obtained from a study of T cells in localized non-small cell lung cancer (dated by TCRdb to 2020 to 2021). General notes on the study: The study analyzed T cell repertoires of 200 to 300 early-stage NSCLC patients, comparing tumors and uninvolved tumor-adjacent lungs. The mean age of the NSCLC patients was under 70 years, with approximately 130 men and approximately 100 women. The cohort comprised approximately 240 treatment-naïve NSCLC patients with resected, localized lung tumors.

The immunoSEQ Assay was used to sequence TCR beta CDR3 regions from DNA. In the authors' own workflow: T cell density was computed as TCR beta template counts normalized to usable DNA estimated by amplifying housekeeping genes. Richness was estimated using the preseqR package, with extrapolation to 400,000 templates for PBMC samples and to 120,000 templates for tissue samples. Clonality was defined as one minus Pielou's evenness. Tissue-enriched TCRs were identified through differential abundance testing performed on productive amino-acid clonotypes, with a minimum total count of 5 and an alpha of 0.1. The Jaccard Index and the Morisita Overlap Index were used to measure repertoire overlap between compartments. GLIPH grouped TCR beta CDR3s together with public tetramer-defined viral CDR3s, and a viral motif had to include at least three viral sequences and also show V-gene enrichment. TCRdb re-hosts the immuneACCESS table, in-frame sequences only. Its copies lack some clones; in the studies checked, an unresolved V gene accounts for under half of them, and the cause for the rest is not known. The V and J calls and clone size were taken over from that table, and D and trimming were inferred from the DNA. The sample contains about 78,000 clones, about 83% of them found a single time. The ten most abundant clones make up 2.8% of the sample.

Via the germline V gene (reference sequence), CDR1 is SEHNR and CDR2 FQNEAQ. From the cysteine up to the phenylalanine, the CDR3 has a length of 13 residues. Left in the record is the CDR3 DNA by itself, 39 bases read in frame from the first base. V is reduced by 1 base and J by 7 bases, leaving a spacing of 9 bases between them. At diagnosis, peripheral blood, uninvolved tumor-adjacent lung and tumor were collected and stored as a combination of fresh-frozen and FFPE material. For TCR repertoire profiling, the blood samples were analyzed as peripheral blood mononuclear cells. Details on this clone: Its cognate antigen has yet to be identified. One base away there is no much larger clone; base qualities are not given.

Study-wide conclusions, independent of this receptor: Uninvolved tumor-adjacent lung showed the highest T cell clonality, higher than tumor, which suggests more focused antigenic responses in the uninvolved tumor-adjacent lung. Higher T cell density in blood was associated with longer overall survival, whereas higher clonality in adjacent lung was associated with shorter survival. Because the study design was exploratory, TCR variables were selected using unadjusted p-values without false-discovery rate correction. A median of 57 of the top 100 tumor clones were detected in paired uninvolved adjacent lung, and about 29 of these tumor clones were also found among the top 100 clones of the paired uninvolved adjacent lung. Because multi-region tumor sequencing was not done, intratumor heterogeneity could not be ruled out.

The V and J segments used are TRBV7-9 and TRBJ2-3, with no D gene named confidently. The TCR sequence derives from a man aged 35-75 years with stage I lung adenocarcinoma. The sample here was peripheral blood, taken before any cancer treatment. The DNA sequence is TGTGCCAGCAGCTTAGGGCCCGTGAATACGCAGTATTTT. Its translation reads: CASSLGPVNTQYF.